This is a list of T cell receptor beta chains from one sample in a study of cytomegalovirus exposure and HLA in healthy donors. The table came from immunoSEQ multiplex PCR; TCRdb's copy has only in-frame clones and leaves some out. Here the sample spans 150,000 or so clones, approximately 63% being singletons. Sequencing was performed on PBMCs. These receptors all come from a woman aged 55-69 years in good health and CMV-seropositive. The CDR3 runs from the conserved cysteine through the conserved F or W. Clone sizes are given selectively: once, few, many, or a class where the clone is expanded.

v_call | clone_size | cdr3_aa
TRBV10-3 | - | CAISDKRTSGSRLSYEQYF
TRBV7-2 | - | CASSPYTGELFF
TRBV5-4 | - | CASSASGRADTQYF
TRBV19 | few | CASRDSQNQPQHF
TRBV18 | - | CASSPQTGREQYF
TRBV4-1 | - | CASSQGLAGADYGYTF
TRBV13 | once | CASSSWTSGSSDTQYF
TRBV6-1 | - | CASSEPGSGEKLFF
TRBV5-1 | - | CASSVNWAGGTEAFF
TRBV28 | few | CASRSQGAGETQYF
TRBV5-1 | - | CASSKRQVTEAFF
TRBV10-3 | - | CAISESPDYGYTF
TRBV14 | - | CASSQAGGNTGELFF
TRBV7-3 | few | CASSLLPTPTGGTEAFF
TRBV4-1 | - | CASSQAGETQYF
TRBV18 | - | CASSPGLGDIGGYTF
TRBV4-2 | - | CASSQARGLEDNEQFF
TRBV5-1 | - | CASSLEGSTEAFF
TRBV30 | - | CAGYREFQETQYF
TRBV19 | - | CASSIGGQGQTYEQYF
TRBV27 | - | CASSSNRELNYGYTF
TRBV4-1 | - | CASSQDRRGGHGYTF
TRBV30 | - | CAWISTGSYGYTF
TRBV21-1 | - | CARTSVRETQYF
TRBV28 | - | CASGPQQYF
TRBV4-2 | - | CASSQDWTGSTEAFF
TRBV5-4 | - | CASSVQETQYF
TRBV5-6 | - | CASSLVRSSYNEQFF
TRBV7-2 | - | CASSGVGGWQETQYF
TRBV4-1 | - | CASSQDTVRGLNTIYF
TRBV7-7 | - | CASSLTQNQPQHF
TRBV9 | - | CASSVRDGEYTEAFF
TRBV29-1 | - | CSAAGTSEYQTGELFF
TRBV7-2 | - | CASSLRASGQETQYF
TRBV5-1 | few | CASSSGGGDTQYF
TRBV18 | once | CASSPPGQGAYEQYF